This T cell receptor beta chain is drawn from a study of OX40 agonist ivuxolimab in advanced cancers. This clone was seen a few times. With 5 bases removed from V and 5 bases from J, the gap between germline ends came to 18 bases. The CDR3 extends over 16 amino acids. Germline CDR1 and CDR2: SGHVS and FQNEAQ. Libraries were prepared by immunoSEQ multiplex PCR; TCRdb keeps only in-frame clonotypes and omits some of them. Of about 48,000 clones listed, roughly 84% were seen once; the top ten hold 0.95% to 1.2%. The starting material was CD4+ or CD8+ T cells sorted from blood, obtained in a trial of the OX40 agonist ivuxolimab. The receptor comes from an adult with an advanced solid tumor such as melanoma, head and neck, liver or kidney cancer. This rearrangement joins TRBV7-8 to TRBJ1-4; maybe TRBD1 (5 bases). CDR3 region: CASSLGSGQRNEKLFF. The DNA of the CDR3 is TGTGCCAGCAGCCTAGGGTCGGGGCAGCGGAATGAAAAACTGTTTTTT.